This entry lists 4 T cell receptor beta chains sequenced from one sample in a study of response to subunit inactivated influenza vaccine. MiXCR, run by TCRdb on the RT-PCR reads, gives a single entry per CDR3 protein. The table has a few hundred thousand distinct CDR3 sequences, 20% to 25% seen once. Here the sequenced sample was PBMCs from blood, taken 21 months after vaccination. These receptors were taken from a man in his fifties or sixties who received an inactivated influenza vaccine.

This clonotype turned up a few times. V gene TRBV16 combines with J gene TRBJ2-2, with D hard to call. Trimming cost V 2 bases and J 3 bases, with 13 bases left between them. The germline gives CDR1 KGHSY, CDR2 FQNENV. The CDR3 contains 16 residues. In DNA, the CDR3 is TGTGCCAGCAGCCAAGGGCTTGGGCCATACACCGGGGAGCTGTTTTTT. Amino acid sequence: CASSQGLGPYTGELFF.

In this sample, this clonotype turned up many times. The rearrangement links TRBV4-3 to TRBJ1-1, with D possibly being TRBD1 (5 bases). The CDR3 is 13 residues long. V lost 4 bases to trimming and J lost 2 bases, with 8 bases between them. The germline V gene encodes CDR1 LGHNA and CDR2 YSLEER. Written as DNA, the CDR3 is TGCGCCAGCAGCCCCGGACATAACACTGAAGCTTTCTTT. It is translated as CASSPGHNTEAFF.

The rearrangement uses TRBV19 and TRBJ1-1; D uncertain. This CDR3 is 15 amino acids long. The V gene lost 3 bases and the J gene lost 0 bases, with 11 bases spanning the gap. CDR1 is LNHDA, CDR2 SQIVND, per germline (reference sequence). This chain's CDR3 is CASSIPGRLNTEAFF. The CDR3 DNA is TGTGCCAGTAGTATTCCCGGACGACTGAACACTGAAGCTTTCTTT.

This clonotype was counted between two and nine times. The V call is TRBV18, the J call TRBJ1-2; possible D gene TRBD1, 5 bases. V was clipped by 0 bases and J by 7 bases, with 18 bases between them. CDR1 and CDR2 (germline): KGHSH, LQKENI. CDR3 size: 16 residues. CDR3 residues: CASSPPLPSTEGGYTF. The DNA of the CDR3 is TGTGCCAGCTCACCACCGCTCCCATCGACAGAGGGTGGCTACACCTTC. The entire variable domain, with the rest obtained from reference TRBV18 and TRBJ1-2, is as follows: NAGVMQNPRHLVRRRGQEARLRCSPMKGHSHVYWYRQLPEEGLKFMVYLQKENIIDESGMPKERFSAEFPKEGPSILRIQQVVRGDSAAYFCASSPPLPSTEGGYTFGSGTRLTVV.